This TCR beta chain was found in a study of blood T cells in healthy people across ages (dated by TCRdb to about 2015). For context, the study as a whole: In model experiments, template switching captured about one uniquely barcoded TCR beta cDNA molecule for every two T cells. To avoid experimental bias, donors of different ages were randomly spread across the sequencing lanes. Four age groups were formed from the donors: young (average approximately 17 years), middle-aged (around 41), aged (roughly 58) and long-lived (around 82). Age-related changes in TCR beta repertoire diversity were measured in the study by deep sequencing normalized with unique cDNA molecular identifiers. Two additional independent replicas of 1 million unique cDNA reads from the same blood draw were analyzed for two donors (one aged 18 to 29 and one aged 80 or older). What the work shows at the level of the full study, not this receptor alone: The percentage of naive T cells measured by flow cytometry correlated strongly with observed TCR beta diversity. Compared with the aged group, the long-lived group had more naive CD4+ T cells, fewer expanded clones and increased TCR diversity, suggesting age selection. As age increased, observed TCR beta diversity per million T cells dropped in a roughly linear way, and a significant reduction was already evident by age about 40. Estimates of total diversity based on one million sequenced T cells were considered lower bounds and underestimates. Because profiling used bulk unsorted PBMCs, naive and antigen-experienced compartments could not be compared conclusively. Because the CMV infection status of the donors was unknown, age-related changes in expanded clonotypes may potentially have been confounded.

In regard to this clonotype: Its antigen is currently not known. No clone much larger than this one lies a single base away; base qualities are absent.

The germline V gene encodes CDR1 LNHDA and CDR2 SQIVND (reference sequence). V is cut back by 1 base and J by 2 bases, with 4 bases in the junction unmatched. The CDR3 starts with the cysteine, ends with the phenylalanine, and has 15 residues. The entry retains the CDR3 DNA only, 45 bases that are in frame from base 1. The library was built by means of 5' RACE. The instrument was an Illumina HiSeq 2500. The second PCR ran for roughly 7 to 11 cycles and used a J-beta primer mix along with a sample-barcoded 5' primer. Each TCR beta cDNA molecule received a unique molecular identifier from a template-switch 5' adaptor carrying 12 random nucleotides. Each sample yielded at least 2.5 million CDR3-containing paired-end reads. First-strand cDNA was synthesized from all RNA with the Mint cDNA synthesis kit, primed by a TRBC-specific oligonucleotide. Following uracil-DNA glycosylase treatment, a first 18-cycle PCR with universal primers M1SS and BC2_uni_R was performed on all cDNA. In the original analysis: For normalization, 1 million high-quality reads were randomly selected from each sample, with every read carrying a distinct molecular identifier. Reads sharing molecular identifiers were discarded rather than binned into consensus sequences. CDR3 identification, clonotype clustering and error correction used MiTCR with a Q25 quality threshold and the strictest error-elimination algorithm. A nonparametric unseen species model with Euler transformation was used to estimate a lower bound on total TCR beta diversity. TCRdb reanalyzed the raw reads on its own, using fastp at Q25 for trimming and MiXCR for clone calling, and kept in-frame beta chains. For every CDR3 protein sequence, its rows merge into one entry that carries the most common genes and DNA. TCRdb's processing, not the authors' own work, is the source of the V and J calls. The sample table shows under 800,000 distinct CDR3 sequences, and around 46% are seen once. 20% to 25% of the sample belongs to the ten largest clones.

The donors were roughly 40 Caucasian individuals from Russia, aged 6 to 90 years, who were systemically healthy. Around 10 milliliters of peripheral blood were drawn from each donor into EDTA-treated Vacutainer tubes. Ficoll-Paque density-gradient centrifugation was used to isolate PBMCs, with at least 7 million obtained per sample. Total RNA was extracted from PBMCs with Trizol reagent, with at least 6 micrograms obtained per sample. The percentages of naive CD45RAhigh/CD27high T cells were determined by flow cytometry on a PBMC aliquot from every donor. The chain uses TRBV19 and TRBJ2-5; 7 nucleotides in the junction match TRBD2. The receptor was derived from a woman in her fifties or sixties in good health. The specimen was blood. The CDR3 region has the sequence CASSIVAGEQETQYF. Here is the DNA: TGTGCCAGTAGTATAGTCGCGGGAGAACAAGAGACCCAGTACTTC.